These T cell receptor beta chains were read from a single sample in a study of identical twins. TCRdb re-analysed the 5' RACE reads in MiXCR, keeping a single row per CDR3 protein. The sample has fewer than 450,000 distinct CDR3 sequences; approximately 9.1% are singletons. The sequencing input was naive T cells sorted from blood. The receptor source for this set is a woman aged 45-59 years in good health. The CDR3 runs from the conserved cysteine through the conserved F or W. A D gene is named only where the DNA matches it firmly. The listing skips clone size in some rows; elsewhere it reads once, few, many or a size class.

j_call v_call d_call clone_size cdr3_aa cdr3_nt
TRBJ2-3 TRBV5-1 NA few CASSLVSDRTDTQYF TGCGCCAGCAGCTTGGTTTCGGACAGAACAGATACGCAGTATTTT
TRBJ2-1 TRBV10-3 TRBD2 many CAISESTGLAVNEQFF TGTGCCATCAGTGAGTCGACGGGACTAGCGGTTAATGAGCAGTTCTTC
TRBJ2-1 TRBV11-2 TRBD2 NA CASRGLGGNEQFF TGTGCCAGCAGGGGACTAGGTGGGAATGAGCAGTTCTTC
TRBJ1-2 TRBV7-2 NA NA CAATLEWYGYTF TGTGCCGCCACCCTGGAGTGGTATGGCTACACCTTC
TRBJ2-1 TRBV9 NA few CASSVSSATYNEQFF TGTGCCAGCAGCGTTTCCTCAGCAACCTACAATGAGCAGTTCTTC
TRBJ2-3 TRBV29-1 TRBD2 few CSARAGVMDTQYF TGCAGCGCCCGAGCGGGAGTAATGGATACGCAGTATTTT
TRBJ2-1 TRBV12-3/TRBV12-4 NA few CASRALTPSSYNEQFF TGTGCCAGCAGGGCACTAACACCGAGCTCCTACAATGAGCAGTTCTTC
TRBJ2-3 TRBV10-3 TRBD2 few CAISEKRESDTQYF TGTGCCATCAGCGAAAAGCGGGAGTCAGATACGCAGTATTTT
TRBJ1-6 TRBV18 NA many CASSWDSPGSYNSPLHF TGTGCCAGCTCATGGGACTCCCCCGGCTCCTATAATTCACCCCTCCACTTT
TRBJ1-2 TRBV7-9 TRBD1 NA CASSSQGALSYGYTF TGTGCCAGCAGCTCACAGGGGGCGCTGAGCTATGGCTACACCTTC
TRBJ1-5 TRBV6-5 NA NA CASSYSIGGSSSNQPQHF TGTGCCAGCAGTTACTCGATCGGGGGCTCGAGTAGCAATCAGCCCCAGCATTTT
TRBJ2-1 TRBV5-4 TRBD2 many CASSDRTSGRYEQFF TGTGCCAGCAGCGACCGGACTAGCGGGAGATATGAGCAGTTCTTC
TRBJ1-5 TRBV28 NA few CASSFLAFDQPQHF TGTGCCAGCAGTTTCCTAGCCTTCGATCAGCCCCAGCATTTT
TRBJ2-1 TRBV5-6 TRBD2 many CASSLWGLAPEQFF TGTGCCAGCAGCTTGTGGGGACTAGCGCCTGAGCAGTTCTTC
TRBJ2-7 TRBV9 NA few CASSGVEYEQYF TGTGCCAGCTCTGGGGTGGAATACGAGCAGTACTTC
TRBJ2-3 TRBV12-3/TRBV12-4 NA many CASSLILSDTQYF TGTGCCAGCAGTCTTATCCTCTCAGATACGCAGTATTTT
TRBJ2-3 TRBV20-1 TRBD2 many CSARDPASGRTDTQYF TGCAGTGCTAGAGATCCGGCTAGCGGGAGGACAGATACGCAGTATTTT
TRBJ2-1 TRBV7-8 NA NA CASSPRRISYNEQFF TGTGCCAGCAGCCCACGGCGCATCTCCTACAATGAGCAGTTCTTC